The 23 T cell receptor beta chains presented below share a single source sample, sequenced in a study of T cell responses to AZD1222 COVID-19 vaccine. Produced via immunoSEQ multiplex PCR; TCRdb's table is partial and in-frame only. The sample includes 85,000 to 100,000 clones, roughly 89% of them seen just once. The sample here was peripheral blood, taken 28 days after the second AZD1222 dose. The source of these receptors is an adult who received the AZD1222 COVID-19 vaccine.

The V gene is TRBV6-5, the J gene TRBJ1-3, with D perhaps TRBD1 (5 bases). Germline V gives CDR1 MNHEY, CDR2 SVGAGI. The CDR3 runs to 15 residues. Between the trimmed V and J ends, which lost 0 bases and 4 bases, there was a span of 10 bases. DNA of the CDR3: TGTGCCAGCAGTTACTCAGGGGATGCGGGAAACACCATATATTTT. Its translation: CASSYSGDAGNTIYF.

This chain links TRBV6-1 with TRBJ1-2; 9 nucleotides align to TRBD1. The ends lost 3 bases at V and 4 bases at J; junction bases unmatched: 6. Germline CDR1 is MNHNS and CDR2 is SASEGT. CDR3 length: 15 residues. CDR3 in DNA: TGTGCCAGCAGTGAGAGACAGGGGGGGACCTATGGCTACACCTTC. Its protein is CASSERQGGTYGYTF.

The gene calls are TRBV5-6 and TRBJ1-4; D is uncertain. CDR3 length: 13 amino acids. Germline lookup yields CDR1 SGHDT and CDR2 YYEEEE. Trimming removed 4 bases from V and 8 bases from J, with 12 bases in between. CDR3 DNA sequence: TGTGCCAGCAGCCGGGGTTTAGGGGAAAAACTGTTTTTT. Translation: CASSRGLGEKLFF.

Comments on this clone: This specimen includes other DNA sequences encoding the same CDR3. The chain's CDR3 is CASSPQGSNQPQHF. The CDR3, as DNA: TGTGCCAGCTCACCACAAGGGAGCAATCAGCCCCAGCATTTT. The V and J genes are TRBV18 and TRBJ1-5; D ambiguous. This CDR3 is 14 amino acids long. The germline gives CDR1 KGHSH, CDR2 LQKENI. Trimming removed 1 base at V and 1 base at J, with 5 bases between. Full variable domain (missing parts from reference TRBV18 and TRBJ1-5): NAGVMQNPRHLVRRRGQEARLRCSPMKGHSHVYWYRQLPEEGLKFMVYLQKENIIDESGMPKERFSAEFPKEGPSILRIQQVVRGDSAAYFCASSPQGSNQPQHFGDGTRLSIL.

The CDR3 region has the DNA TGCGCCAGTCTAGCGGGGGAAAACACCGGGGAGCTGTTTTTT. The encoded protein is CASLAGENTGELFF. The rearrangement uses TRBV5-1 and TRBJ2-2, with TRBD2 identical over 10 bases. Germline trimming cut 8 bases from V and 2 bases from J; bases unmatched to any gene: 3. The CDR3 is made up of 14 amino acids. Germline V CDR1 and CDR2: SGHRS, YFSETQ. Variable domain in full (rest from reference TRBV5-1 and TRBJ2-2): KAGVTQTPRYLIKTRGQQVTLSCSPISGHRSVSWYQQTPGQGLQFLFEYFSETQRNKGNFPGRFSGRQFSNSRSEMNVSTLELGDSALYLCASLAGENTGELFFGEGSRLTVL.

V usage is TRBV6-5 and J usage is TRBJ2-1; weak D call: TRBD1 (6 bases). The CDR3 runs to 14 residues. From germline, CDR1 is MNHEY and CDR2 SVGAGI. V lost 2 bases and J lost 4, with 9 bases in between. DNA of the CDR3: TGTGCCAGCAGTTACAACAGGGATTACAATGAGCAGTTCTTC. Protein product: CASSYNRDYNEQFF.

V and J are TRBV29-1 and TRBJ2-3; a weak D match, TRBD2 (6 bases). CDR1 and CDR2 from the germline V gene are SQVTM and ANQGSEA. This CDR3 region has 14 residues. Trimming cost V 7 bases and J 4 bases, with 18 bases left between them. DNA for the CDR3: TGCAGCGCGCGCGGGGTCCCGGTCCCAGATACGCAGTATTTT. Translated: CSARGVPVPDTQYF.

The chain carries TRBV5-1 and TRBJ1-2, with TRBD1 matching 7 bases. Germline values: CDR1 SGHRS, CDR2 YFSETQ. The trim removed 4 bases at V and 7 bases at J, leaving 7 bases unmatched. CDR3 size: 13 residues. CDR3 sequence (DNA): TGCGCCAGCAGCGCAACAGGGGTTCGTGGCTACACCTTC. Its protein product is CASSATGVRGYTF.

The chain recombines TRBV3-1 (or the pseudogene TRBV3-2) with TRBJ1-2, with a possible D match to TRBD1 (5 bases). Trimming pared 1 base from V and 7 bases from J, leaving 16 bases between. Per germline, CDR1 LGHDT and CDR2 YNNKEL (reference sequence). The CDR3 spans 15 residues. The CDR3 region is CASSQGSQGKGGYTF. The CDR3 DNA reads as TGTGCCAGCAGCCAAGGGAGCCAGGGAAAAGGTGGCTACACCTTC.

The DNA of the CDR3 is TGTGCCAGCAGCTTAATGGGTGCAACTAATGAAAAACTGTTTTTT. This encodes CASSLMGATNEKLFF. The chain carries TRBV7-9 and TRBJ1-4; D is uncertain. Germline V CDR1 and CDR2: SEHNR, FQNEAQ (reference sequence). The CDR3 spans 15 residues. Trimming left V 2 bases short and J 0 bases short, with 7 bases between.

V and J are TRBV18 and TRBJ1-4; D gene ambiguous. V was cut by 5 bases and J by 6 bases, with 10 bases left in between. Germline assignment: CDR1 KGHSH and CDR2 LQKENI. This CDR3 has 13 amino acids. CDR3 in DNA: TGTGCCAGCTCAGCGGGTCTGGATGAAAAACTGTTTTTT. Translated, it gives CASSAGLDEKLFF.

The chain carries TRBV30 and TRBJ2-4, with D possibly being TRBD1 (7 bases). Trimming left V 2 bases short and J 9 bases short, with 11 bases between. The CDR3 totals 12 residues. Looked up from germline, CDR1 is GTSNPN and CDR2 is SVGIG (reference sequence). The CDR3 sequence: CAWSRQGGIQYF. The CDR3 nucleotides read TGTGCCTGGAGTAGGCAGGGGGGCATTCAGTACTTC.

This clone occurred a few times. As DNA, the CDR3 is TGTGCCAGCAGCTTAGAGGGGGATCGGGGGTATGGCTACACCTTC. Translating it yields CASSLEGDRGYGYTF. V is TRBV11-2 and J is TRBJ1-2, with D tentatively TRBD1 (5 bases). Germline assignment: CDR1 SGHAT and CDR2 FQNNGV. V was pared by 0 bases and J by 5 bases, with 13 bases between. The CDR3 spans 15 residues.

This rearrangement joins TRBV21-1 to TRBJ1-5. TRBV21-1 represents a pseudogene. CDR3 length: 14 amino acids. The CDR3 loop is CASSKRGVRQPQHF. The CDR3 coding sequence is TGTGCCAGCAGCAAAAGAGGGGTAAGGCAGCCCCAGCATTTT.

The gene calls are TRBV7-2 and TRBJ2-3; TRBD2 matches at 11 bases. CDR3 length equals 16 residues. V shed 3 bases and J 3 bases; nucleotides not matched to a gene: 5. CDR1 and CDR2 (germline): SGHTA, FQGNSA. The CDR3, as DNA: TGTGCCAGCAGCTTTCGACTAGCGGGATCAACAGATACGCAGTATTTT. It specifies CASSFRLAGSTDTQYF.

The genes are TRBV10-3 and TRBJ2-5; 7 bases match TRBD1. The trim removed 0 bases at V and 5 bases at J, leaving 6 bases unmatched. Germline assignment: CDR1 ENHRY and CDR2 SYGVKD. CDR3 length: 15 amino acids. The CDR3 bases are TGTGCCATCAGTGAGTCGAAAACAGGGGTGGAGACCCAGTACTTC. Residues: CAISESKTGVETQYF.

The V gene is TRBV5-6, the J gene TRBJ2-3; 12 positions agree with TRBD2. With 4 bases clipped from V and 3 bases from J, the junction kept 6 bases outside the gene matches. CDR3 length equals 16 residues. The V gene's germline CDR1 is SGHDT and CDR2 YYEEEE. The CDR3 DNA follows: TGTGCCAGCAGCATACGGACTAGCGGGGCGACAGATACGCAGTATTTT. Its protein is CASSIRTSGATDTQYF.

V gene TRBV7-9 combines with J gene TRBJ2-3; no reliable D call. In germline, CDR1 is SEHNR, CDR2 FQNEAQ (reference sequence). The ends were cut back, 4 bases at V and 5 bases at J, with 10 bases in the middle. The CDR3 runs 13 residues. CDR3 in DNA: TGTGCCAGCAGCTCCCCCTCCTTAGATACGCAGTATTTT. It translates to CASSSPSLDTQYF.

CDR3 residues: CATSRRGELSYEQYF. As DNA, the CDR3 is TGTGCCACCAGCAGGCGCGGGGAACTCTCCTACGAGCAGTACTTC. The V and J genes are TRBV15 and TRBJ2-7; TRBD2 might be the D (6 bases). Per the germline V gene, CDR1 is LNHNV and CDR2 is YYDKDF (reference sequence). The CDR3 sequence is 15 residues long. Trimming removed 3 bases from V and 0 bases from J, with 12 bases in between.

The DNA of the CDR3 is TGCGCCAGCAGCCAAGATAGGGATAGCTTCGAGACCCAGTACTTC. Its translation: CASSQDRDSFETQYF. The chain has TRBV4-1 and TRBJ2-5; no definite D call. V was trimmed by 0 bases and J by 5 bases, leaving 13 bases between them. Germline CDR1 and CDR2: MGHRA and YSYEKL. The CDR3 spans 15 residues.

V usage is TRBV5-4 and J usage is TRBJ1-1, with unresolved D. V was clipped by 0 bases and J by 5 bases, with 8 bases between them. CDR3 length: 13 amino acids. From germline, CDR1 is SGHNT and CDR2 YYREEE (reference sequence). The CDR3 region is CASSLGTGTEAFF. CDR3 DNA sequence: TGTGCCAGCAGCTTGGGGACTGGGACTGAAGCTTTCTTT.

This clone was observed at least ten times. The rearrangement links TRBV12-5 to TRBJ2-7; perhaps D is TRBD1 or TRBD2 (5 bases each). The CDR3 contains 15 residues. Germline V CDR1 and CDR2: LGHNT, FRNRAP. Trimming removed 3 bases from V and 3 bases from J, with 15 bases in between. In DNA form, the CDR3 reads TGTGCTAGTGGTTTAGGGACCCAGCCAGGCTACGAGCAGTACTTC. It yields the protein CASGLGTQPGYEQYF.

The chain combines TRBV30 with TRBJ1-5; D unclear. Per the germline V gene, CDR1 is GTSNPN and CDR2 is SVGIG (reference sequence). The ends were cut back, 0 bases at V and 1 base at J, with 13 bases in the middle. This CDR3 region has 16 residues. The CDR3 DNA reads TGTGCCTGGAGTGTCTCTCTCCCAGCCAGCAATCAGCCCCAGCATTTT. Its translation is CAWSVSLPASNQPQHF.